The 27 T cell receptor beta chains presented below share a single source sample, sequenced in a study of response to subunit inactivated influenza vaccine. TCRdb ran MiXCR on the RT-PCR reads and lists one entry per CDR3 protein. This table holds 500,000 to 600,000 distinct CDR3 sequences, under 9% found once. The sample consisted of PBMCs from blood, taken less than 30 months after vaccination. Receptors were obtained from a man aged 50 to 69 who received an inactivated influenza vaccine.

This clonotype has a count of ten or more. This chain links TRBV20-1 with TRBJ2-5; a weak D match, TRBD2 (5 bases). The V and J ends lost 0 bases and 0 bases respectively, with 11 bases between them. The CDR3 is 15 amino acids. The germline V gene encodes CDR1 DFQATT and CDR2 SNEGSKA (reference sequence). Written as DNA, the CDR3 is TGCAGTGCTAGAGATCCCACGGGGTACCAAGAGACCCAGTACTTC. Its translation: CSARDPTGYQETQYF.

This clonotype was observed many times. The rearrangement joins TRBV5-1 to TRBJ2-1; D gene unclear. CDR3 length: 14 residues. CDR1 is SGHRS, CDR2 YFSETQ, per germline. The ends were cut back, 0 bases at V and 9 bases at J, with 13 bases in the middle. The CDR3: CASSLAWGRSEQFF. The CDR3 DNA reads as TGCGCCAGCAGCTTGGCTTGGGGAAGGAGTGAGCAGTTCTTC.

The V call is TRBV15, the J call TRBJ2-7; 11 nucleotides align to TRBD1. The CDR3 runs to 16 residues. V shed 0 bases and J 8 bases; nucleotides not matched to a gene: 9. The germline gives CDR1 LNHNV, CDR2 YYDKDF (reference sequence). DNA for the CDR3: TGTGCCACCAGCAGAGAAGCCGGGACAGGGGGTCTAAAGCAGTACTTC. Its translation is CATSREAGTGGLKQYF.

The genes are TRBV20-1 and TRBJ2-1, with a possible D match to TRBD2 (5 bases). V gave up 0 bases and J gave up 5 bases, with 8 bases separating them. The germline CDR1 and CDR2 sequences are DFQATT and SNEGSKA (reference sequence). This CDR3 region has 13 residues. The CDR3 DNA is TGCAGTGCTAGAGATTCTAGCAACAATGAGCAGTTCTTC. Its translation: CSARDSSNNEQFF.

This clonotype showed up just a few times. The chain uses TRBV5-1 and TRBJ2-1; D not resolved. The CDR3 length is 12 residues. V lost 2 bases and J lost 7, with 7 bases in between. The germline V gene has CDR1 SGHRS and CDR2 YFSETQ. CDR3 in DNA: TGCGCCAGCAGCTTCCAGCGTAATGAGCAGTTCTTC. This encodes CASSFQRNEQFF.

This clonotype was detected a few times. This chain joins TRBV6-1 and TRBJ2-7; D possibly matches TRBD1 or TRBD2 (5 bases each). The germline V gene encodes CDR1 MNHNS and CDR2 SASEGT. The CDR3 loop spans 15 amino acids. V dropped 6 bases and J dropped 3 bases, with 18 bases sitting between them. Here the CDR3 DNA reads TGTGCCAGCAGGGAAACCGGGACCTGGAGCTACGAGCAGTACTTC. It is translated as CASRETGTWSYEQYF.

There are many counts of this clonotype. This chain uses TRBV29-1 with TRBJ2-3; the D gene is possibly TRBD2 (5 bases). Trimming removed 0 bases at V and 5 bases at J, with 12 bases between. The CDR3 is made up of 14 amino acids. Germline CDR1 SQVTM, CDR2 ANQGSEA. Here the CDR3 DNA reads TGCAGCGTTGAAGACTCCGGACGGGAAGATACGCAGTATTTT. It translates to CSVEDSGREDTQYF.

This clonotype appeared a few times. CDR3 bases: TGTGCCACCAGTGATTTGTTCCTAGGGGAGCTGTTTTTT. Encoded protein: CATSDLFLGELFF. The J gene is TRBJ2-2, the V gene TRBV24-1; unclear D gene. Trimming stripped 0 bases from V and 8 bases from J, with 6 bases between. The CDR3 is 13 residues long. Germline loops: CDR1 KGHDR, CDR2 SFDVKD.

There are many counts of this clonotype. The chain recombines TRBV30 with TRBJ1-5; a weak D match, TRBD1 (5 bases). Trimming cost V 2 bases and J 7 bases, with 18 bases left between them. This CDR3 spans 15 amino acids. Germline V gene data show CDR1 as GTSNPN and CDR2 as SVGIG (reference sequence). The CDR3 loop reads CAWSLFGGAQQPQHF. Here the CDR3 DNA reads TGTGCCTGGAGTCTGTTTGGGGGAGCCCAACAGCCCCAGCATTTT. The full variable domain, in which reference TRBV30 and TRBJ1-5 provide the parts outside the CDR3, is SQTIHQWPATLVQPVGSPLSLECTVEGTSNPNLYWYRQAAGRGLQLLFYSVGIGQISSEVPQNLSASRPQDRQFILSSKKLLLSDSGFYLCAWSLFGGAQQPQHFGDGTRLSIL.

This rearrangement joins TRBV28 to TRBJ2-7; D is perhaps TRBD2 (6 bases). Trimming shortened V by 6 bases and J by 3 bases, and 18 bases separated the two germline ends. CDR1 and CDR2 (germline): MDHEN, SYDVKM. This CDR3 is built from 15 residues. CDR3 bases: TGTGCCAGCAGACGGACCGGGACTCCTTTCTACGAGCAGTACTTC. This gives the protein CASRRTGTPFYEQYF. Drawing the rest from reference TRBV28 and TRBJ2-7, the complete variable domain is DVKVTQSSRYLVKRTGEKVFLECVQDMDHENMFWYRQDPGLGLRLIYFSYDVKMKEKGDIPEGYSVSREKKERFSLILESASTNQTSMYLCASRRTGTPFYEQYFGPGTRLTVT.

The rearrangement uses TRBV7-9 and TRBJ1-5; maybe TRBD1 (5 bases). This CDR3 spans 13 amino acids. Germline V gene lookup returns CDR1 SEHNR and CDR2 FQNEAQ (reference sequence). V was pared by 10 bases and J by 3 bases, with 13 bases between. The CDR3 sequence is CATAQGPNQPQHF. The CDR3 DNA follows: TGTGCCACTGCGCAGGGTCCCAATCAGCCCCAGCATTTT.

This clonotype turned up a few times. The chain has TRBV30 and TRBJ2-2, with 7 bases aligning to TRBD2. The V segment lost 4 bases and the J segment 1 base; nucleotides outside the gene matches: 6. The CDR3 has 15 residues. Germline V gives CDR1 GTSNPN, CDR2 SVGIG (reference sequence). Here the CDR3 reads CAWKALAENTGELFF. CDR3 bases: TGTGCCTGGAAAGCCCTAGCGGAGAACACCGGGGAGCTGTTTTTT. Filled out from reference TRBV30 and TRBJ2-2, the complete variable domain reads SQTIHQWPATLVQPVGSPLSLECTVEGTSNPNLYWYRQAAGRGLQLLFYSVGIGQISSEVPQNLSASRPQDRQFILSSKKLLLSDSGFYLCAWKALAENTGELFFGEGSRLTVL.

Points on this clonotype: A single base separates this from a much larger clone, so it may be a read error. This chain joins TRBV20-1 and TRBJ2-6; TRBD1 matches at 8 bases. The CDR3 has 16 residues. Germline V lookup: CDR1 DFQATT, CDR2 SNEGSKA (reference sequence). CDR3 nucleotides: TGCTGTGTCAAAGGGACAGGTCGTCCTGGGGCCAACGTCCTGACTTTC. It is translated as CCVKGTGRPGANVLTF.

This clonotype was observed a handful of times. The gene calls are TRBV2 and TRBJ2-5; unclear D gene. Germline assignment: CDR1 SNHLY and CDR2 FYNNEI. CDR3 length: 14 amino acids. V was shortened by 8 bases and J by 0 bases, with 13 bases between the two germline ends. CDR3 coding DNA: TGTGCCAGCCGGTCAAGGCCGTACCAAGAGACCCAGTACTTC. It is translated as CASRSRPYQETQYF.

In its sample, this clonotype was seen many times. The chain joins TRBV4-3 to TRBJ2-1, with D possibly matching TRBD1 (6 bases). The CDR3 loop spans 18 amino acids. Germline V lookup: CDR1 LGHNA, CDR2 YSLEER. Trimming took off 3 bases at V and 2 bases at J, with 20 bases between the two ends. The CDR3 sequence: CASSQGARGWGTYNEQFF. The CDR3 DNA reads as TGCGCCAGCAGCCAGGGGGCAAGGGGTTGGGGCACCTACAATGAGCAGTTCTTC.

This clonotype has a count of ten or more. The J gene is TRBJ2-5, the V gene TRBV12-3 or TRBV12-4; D perhaps matches TRBD1 (8 bases). The CDR3 runs 15 residues. The V end lost 5 bases, the J end lost 5 bases, and 18 bases lay between the germline ends. The CDR3 here is CASSPIGQGGETQYF. In nucleotides, the CDR3 is TGTGCCAGCAGTCCTATCGGACAGGGAGGGGAGACCCAGTACTTC.

This clonotype was observed a handful of times. This chain links TRBV20-1 with TRBJ1-5, with 8 positions matching TRBD1. Trimming took 4 bases from V and 0 from J; bases not matched to a gene: 8. There are 16 residues in the CDR3. CDR1 is DFQATT and CDR2 is SNEGSKA in the germline V gene (reference sequence). DNA for the CDR3: TGCAGTGCTATGGAGACAGGGGAAGGTAGCAATCAGCCCCAGCATTTT. The encoded protein is CSAMETGEGSNQPQHF.

This clonotype was seen many times. The chain uses TRBV9 and TRBJ1-6; the D is unclear. CDR1 SGDLS and CDR2 YYNGEE come from the germline V gene. The V gene lost 0 bases and the J gene lost 8 bases, with 6 bases spanning the gap. The CDR3 has 13 amino acids. The CDR3 DNA reads as TGTGCCAGCAGCGTAGCTATTGATTCACCCCTCCACTTT. Its translation: CASSVAIDSPLHF.

This clonotype came up many times. The J gene is TRBJ2-5, the V gene TRBV5-1; D is undetermined. Germline V lookup: CDR1 SGHRS, CDR2 YFSETQ. The V and J ends lost 2 bases and 3 bases respectively, with 8 bases between them. This CDR3 has 13 residues. The CDR3: CASSLNPKETQYF. Written as DNA, the CDR3 is TGCGCCAGCAGCTTAAACCCTAAAGAGACCCAGTACTTC.

This clonotype was seen a handful of times. A much larger clone lies one base from this, so it may be a read error. The rearrangement links TRBV13 to TRBJ1-1, with D perhaps TRBD1 (5 bases). The CDR3 sequence is 13 residues long. Germline CDR1 reads PRHDT; CDR2 reads FYEKMQ (reference sequence). Trimming shortened V by 6 bases and J by 1 base, and 9 bases separated the two germline ends. The CDR3 bases are TGTGCCAGCAGGGTTCAGGGGAACACTGAAGCTTTCTTT. Protein sequence: CASRVQGNTEAFF. Supplemented by reference TRBV13 and TRBJ1-1, the full variable domain reads AAGVIQSPRHLIKEKRETATLKCYPIPRHDTVYWYQQGPGQDPQFLISFYEKMQSDKGSIPDRFSAQQFSDYHSELNMSSLELGDSALYFCASRVQGNTEAFFGQGTRLTVV.

This clonotype was detected ten times or more. The rearrangement uses TRBV20-1 and TRBJ1-5; D remains ambiguous. V lost 6 bases to trimming and J lost 6 bases, with 3 bases between them. The CDR3 contains 9 residues. The V gene's germline CDR1 is DFQATT and CDR2 SNEGSKA (reference sequence). The CDR3 nucleotides are TGCAGTGCGGGTCAGCCCCAGCATTTT. This encodes CSAGQPQHF.

There are a few counts of this clonotype. The chain joins TRBV20-1 to TRBJ1-1; D is perhaps TRBD1 (5 bases). The CDR3 consists of 14 residues. V dropped 1 base and J dropped 7 bases, with 16 bases sitting between them. The germline CDR1 and CDR2 sequences are DFQATT and SNEGSKA (reference sequence). The CDR3 region is CSARGGLGNIEAFF. CDR3 coding DNA: TGCAGTGCTAGAGGGGGGTTAGGGAATATTGAAGCTTTCTTT.

This clonotype was found a few times. This chain links TRBV20-1 with TRBJ2-1; a weak D match, TRBD1 (6 bases). The CDR3 has 15 residues. Germline V gene lookup returns CDR1 DFQATT and CDR2 SNEGSKA (reference sequence). The germline V and J ends were trimmed by 0 bases and 10 bases, with 19 bases remaining between them. CDR3 sequence: CSARDLAAWQGEQFF. CDR3 in DNA: TGCAGTGCTAGAGATCTGGCGGCCTGGCAGGGGGAGCAGTTCTTC.

CDR3 sequence reads: CSARTGSRNTGELFF. CDR3 DNA sequence: TGCAGTGCTAGAACCGGGTCCCGAAACACCGGGGAGCTGTTTTTT. The V gene is TRBV20-1, the J gene TRBJ2-2; D is uncertain. Germline loops: CDR1 DFQATT, CDR2 SNEGSKA (reference sequence). Trimming removed 2 bases from V and 2 bases from J, with 12 bases in between. The CDR3 runs 15 residues.

This clonotype was recorded many times. The V gene is TRBV5-1, the J gene TRBJ1-3; TRBD1 is a possible D gene (5 bases). The germline V gene has CDR1 SGHRS and CDR2 YFSETQ. V was pared by 0 bases and J by 0 bases, with 7 bases between. The CDR3 spans 15 residues. CDR3 sequence (DNA): TGCGCCAGCAGCTTGGCAGGGATCTCTGGAAACACCATATATTTT. It specifies CASSLAGISGNTIYF.

This clonotype was recorded many times. The CDR3: CSARYGLAGVGEQFF. The CDR3 DNA sequence: TGCAGTGCTAGATACGGACTAGCGGGAGTGGGTGAGCAGTTCTTC. The chain carries TRBV20-1 and TRBJ2-1; TRBD2 matches at 13 bases. This CDR3 spans 15 amino acids. Germline CDR1 is DFQATT and CDR2 is SNEGSKA (reference sequence). The V gene end was trimmed by 2 bases and the J gene end by 9 bases; junction bases not matched to a gene: 7.

The chain has TRBV20-1 and TRBJ2-5; D gene uncertain. Per germline, CDR1 DFQATT and CDR2 SNEGSKA (reference sequence). The germline V and J ends were trimmed by 6 bases and 3 bases, with 8 bases remaining between them. The CDR3 has 11 residues. As DNA, the CDR3 is TGCAGTGCCGGGCCAAAAGAGACCCAGTACTTC. Translation gives CSAGPKETQYF.